A selection of T cell receptor beta chains follows, all from one sample in a study of blood T cell repertoires in COVID-19. Method: immunoSEQ multiplex PCR; TCRdb's copy keeps in-frame clones and lacks some. The data hold about 62,000 clones, with 85% to 90% observed a single time. What was sequenced was peripheral blood. The receptor set was obtained from a woman in her sixties or seventies with COVID-19, enrolled during active disease. Each CDR3 is given without its conserved first and last residue.

CDR3aa: ASSLGHDYEQY; len: 11; v_gene: TRBV5-8; j_gene: TRBJ2-7
CDR3aa: ASSLGGQVGTDTQY; len: 14; v_gene: TRBV5-1; j_gene: TRBJ2-3
CDR3aa: ASSQGSGRGGYEQY; len: 14; v_gene: TRBV4-3; j_gene: TRBJ2-7
CDR3aa: ASSSRTSGRWQY; len: 12; v_gene: TRBV5-5; j_gene: TRBJ2-7
CDR3aa: ASSVGPGDTEAF; len: 12; v_gene: TRBV9; j_gene: TRBJ1-1
CDR3aa: ASSENIFRGTEAF; len: 13; v_gene: TRBV6-1; j_gene: TRBJ1-1
CDR3aa: ASSEVPSYNQPQH; len: 13; v_gene: TRBV6-1; j_gene: TRBJ1-5
CDR3aa: SASPVADSYEQY; len: 12; v_gene: TRBV20-1; j_gene: TRBJ2-7
CDR3aa: ASSARTGRNTEAF; len: 13; v_gene: TRBV2; j_gene: TRBJ1-1
CDR3aa: AWSPGQGALGNQPQH; len: 15; v_gene: TRBV30; j_gene: TRBJ1-5
CDR3aa: AISESRGSNQPQH; len: 13; v_gene: TRBV10-3; j_gene: TRBJ1-5
CDR3aa: ASSPQPSSVPYEQY; len: 14; v_gene: TRBV18; j_gene: TRBJ2-7
CDR3aa: ASRQNTEAF; len: 9; v_gene: TRBV2; j_gene: TRBJ1-1
CDR3aa: ASSSGTSFVEQY; len: 12; v_gene: TRBV7-2; j_gene: TRBJ2-7
CDR3aa: ASSQDWTPNTEAF; len: 13; v_gene: TRBV4-3; j_gene: TRBJ1-1
CDR3aa: ASSIERNTEAF; len: 11; v_gene: TRBV19; j_gene: TRBJ1-1
CDR3aa: ASSSTQGATEAF; len: 12; v_gene: TRBV5-6; j_gene: TRBJ1-1
CDR3aa: ASSLEARPPGLF; len: 12; v_gene: TRBV7-2; j_gene: TRBJ1-4
CDR3aa: ASSLEGGPGELF; len: 12; v_gene: TRBV7-3; j_gene: TRBJ2-2
CDR3aa: ASSLQGEAF; len: 9; v_gene: TRBV6-5; j_gene: TRBJ1-1
CDR3aa: ASSFRTGRDTEAF; len: 13; v_gene: TRBV14; j_gene: TRBJ1-1
CDR3aa: ASSEDRGNNQPQH; len: 13; v_gene: TRBV28; j_gene: TRBJ1-5
CDR3aa: ASMAGPYEQY; len: 10; v_gene: TRBV6-5; j_gene: TRBJ2-7
CDR3aa: ACPRGGRPYEQY; len: 12; v_gene: TRBV30; j_gene: TRBJ2-7
CDR3aa: ASSPRTGMDTGELF; len: 14; v_gene: TRBV7-3; j_gene: TRBJ2-2
CDR3aa: ASSWGVGEQF; len: 10; v_gene: TRBV6-2/TRBV6-3; j_gene: TRBJ2-1
CDR3aa: ASSILGASNTGELF; len: 14; v_gene: TRBV19; j_gene: TRBJ2-2
CDR3aa: ASSEGFSYGYT; len: 11; v_gene: TRBV6-1; j_gene: TRBJ1-2
CDR3aa: AIGGTGPYGYT; len: 11; v_gene: TRBV10-3; j_gene: TRBJ1-2
CDR3aa: ASSYQTGGVGELF; len: 13; v_gene: TRBV7-2; j_gene: TRBJ2-2
CDR3aa: ASSSSLYEQY; len: 10; v_gene: TRBV6-2/TRBV6-3; j_gene: TRBJ2-7
CDR3aa: ASSLAAIYNEQF; len: 12; v_gene: TRBV5-1; j_gene: TRBJ2-1
CDR3aa: ASSTLRGLDYGYT; len: 13; v_gene: TRBV7-9; j_gene: TRBJ1-2
CDR3aa: ASRVAGTSVNEQF; len: 13; v_gene: TRBV5-1; j_gene: TRBJ2-1
CDR3aa: ASSQWTSGSIDEQF; len: 14; v_gene: TRBV4-3; j_gene: TRBJ2-1
CDR3aa: ASSLQTGEKLF; len: 11; v_gene: TRBV5-1; j_gene: TRBJ1-4
CDR3aa: ASRSTSGRANEQY; len: 13; v_gene: TRBV6-5; j_gene: TRBJ2-7
CDR3aa: ASRRDSNTEAF; len: 11; v_gene: TRBV10-1; j_gene: TRBJ1-1
CDR3aa: ASSLRTGLYEKLF; len: 13; v_gene: TRBV11-3; j_gene: TRBJ1-4
CDR3aa: ASSRLGFEADTQY; len: 13; v_gene: TRBV14; j_gene: TRBJ2-3
CDR3aa: ASHASPTGSIMNTEAF; len: 16; v_gene: TRBV18; j_gene: TRBJ1-1
CDR3aa: ASSSRTGLSTEAF; len: 13; v_gene: TRBV7-2; j_gene: TRBJ1-1